This paragraph reports one T cell receptor (beta chain). Antigen: not known. The CDR3 totals 15 residues. Losses at the gene ends were 3 bases for V and 7 bases for J; bases not matched to a gene: 7. CDR1 and CDR2 (germline): MNHNS, SASEGT. The source of the sample is a study of identical twins. Overall study results and limits: The more abundant beta clonotypes in cord blood had fewer insertions, and memory repertoires did not show this. Models underestimated TCR alpha sharing (out-of-frame) in monozygotic twins.

Template switching (which added a universal primer site) was used, and cDNA carried unique molecular identifiers. TCRdb re-called the 5' RACE reads through MiXCR, storing one row per CDR3 protein. Among 240,000 or so distinct CDR3 sequences listed, 10% to 15% were seen once. These data also featured in a second study, about yellow fever vaccine responses in identical twins. That source notes: Twins showed a vaccine T cell response that reportedly seemed partly convergent, partly personalized.

Sequencing was carried out using memory (CD45RO+) T cells sorted from blood. This chain uses TRBV6-1 with TRBJ2-1; 9 nucleotides agree with TRBD1. This sequence was found in a woman between 18 and 30 years old in good health. The CDR3 DNA sequence: TGTGCCAGCAGTGAGCTAAGGACAGGGGTAAATGAGCAGTTCTTC. It yields the protein CASSELRTGVNEQFF.